Included here is one TCR beta chain sequence, with context. The sample originates from a study of blood T cell repertoires in COVID-19. TCRdb's copy holds only in-frame clones and misses some; the assay was immunoSEQ multiplex PCR. The sample includes under 300,000 clones, around 86% of them seen just once. The CDR3 is 13 amino acids. The germline V gene encodes CDR1 MNHEY and CDR2 SVGEGT. V was shortened by 7 bases and J by 6 bases, with 12 bases between the two germline ends. The receptor's source is a woman in her seventies with active or convalescent COVID-19. The chain carries TRBV6-2 or TRBV6-3 and TRBJ2-2; TRBD2 might be the D (7 bases). Sequenced input: peripheral blood. The CDR3 loop is CASTPGGPGELFF. The DNA of the CDR3 is TGTGCCAGCACCCCCGGGGGGCCCGGGGAGCTGTTTTTT.